The rows below give T cell receptor beta chains drawn from one sample of a study of early T cells in non-severe SARS-CoV-2 infection. TCRdb re-analysed the 5' RACE reads in MiXCR, keeping a single row per CDR3 protein. The data show about 50,000 distinct CDR3 sequences, around 10% seen once. The material sequenced was whole blood, taken at baseline. These receptors were taken from an adult who was a healthcare worker with PCR-confirmed SARS-CoV-2 infection or an uninfected control (not recorded which). Each CDR3 is given with its conserved first and last residue. D genes are given only for firm matches. Rows give clone size only sometimes, using once, few, many, or a class for an expanded clone.

j_call | v_call | cdr3_length | clone_size | d_call | cdr3_nt | cdr3_aa
TRBJ2-6 | TRBV3-1 | 14 | many | . | TGTGCCAGCAGCGGTTTCTCTGGGGCCAACGTCCTGACTTTC | CASSGFSGANVLTF
TRBJ1-4 | TRBV5-5 | 15 | few | . | TGTGCCAGCAGCCGGACAGCGGAAACTAATGAAAAACTGTTTTTT | CASSRTAETNEKLFF
TRBJ2-7 | TRBV11-2 | 15 | few | . | TGTGCCAGCAGCTTAGATGGAGGGCCTCCCTACGAGCAGTACTTC | CASSLDGGPPYEQYF
TRBJ2-3 | TRBV7-2 | 20 | . | TRBD2 | TGTGCCAGCAGCTTAACCCCCCCTTCCGCTAGCGGGGGGGCCATGGATACGCAGTATTTT | CASSLTPPSASGGAMDTQYF
TRBJ1-1 | TRBV7-6 | 13 | . | . | TGTGCCAGCAGCTTCGGAGCAAACACTGAAGCTTTCTTT | CASSFGANTEAFF
TRBJ2-7 | TRBV5-5 | 15 | many | TRBD1 | TGTGCCAGCACCTCATCGACAGGGGCCGCCTACGAGCAGTACTTC | CASTSSTGAAYEQYF
TRBJ2-7 | TRBV7-2 | 15 | many | TRBD2 | TGTGCCAGCAGCCCCACTAGCGGCGCCTCCTACGAGCAGTACTTC | CASSPTSGASYEQYF
TRBJ2-5 | TRBV20-1 | 14 | many | TRBD1 | TGCAGTGCTAGAGCATGGGACAGGCAGGAGACCCAGTACTTC | CSARAWDRQETQYF
TRBJ1-2 | TRBV4-1 | 16 | many | . | TGCGCCAGCAGCCAAGAGACAGGACTTACTAACTATGGCTACACCTTC | CASSQETGLTNYGYTF
TRBJ1-6 | TRBV5-1 | 15 | . | . | TGCGCCAGCAGCCCCACCCGGGACAATAATTCACCCCTCCACTTT | CASSPTRDNNSPLHF
TRBJ1-2 | TRBV5-6 | 11 | few | TRBD1 | TGTGCCAGCAGCTGGATGACAGGGTTCACCTTC | CASSWMTGFTF